This T cell receptor (beta chain) was recovered during a study of T cell clonotyping in hematopoietic cell transplantation. TCRdb keeps only in-frame clones here, not all; method: immunoSEQ multiplex PCR. This sample has 1,800 or so clones, with about 94% found just once. This CDR3 is built from 16 residues. Germline V CDR1 and CDR2: SNHLY, FYNNEI. V lost 4 bases to trimming and J lost 2 bases; unmatched junction nucleotides: 8. This clone was counted a few times. Time point described: recipient sample about 28 days before transplant, after cytoreduction. The chain uses TRBV2 and TRBJ1-5, with 7 bases that match TRBD1. This TCR came from a woman between 45 and 65 years old with acute myeloid leukemia. Some clones in this sample may be carry-over from other donors' samples. The sample here was peripheral blood mononuclear cells, taken before stem cell transplant. The CDR3 loop reads CASSVDRDGGNQPQHF. The CDR3 region has the DNA TGTGCCAGCAGTGTAGACAGGGATGGTGGCAATCAGCCCCAGCATTTT.